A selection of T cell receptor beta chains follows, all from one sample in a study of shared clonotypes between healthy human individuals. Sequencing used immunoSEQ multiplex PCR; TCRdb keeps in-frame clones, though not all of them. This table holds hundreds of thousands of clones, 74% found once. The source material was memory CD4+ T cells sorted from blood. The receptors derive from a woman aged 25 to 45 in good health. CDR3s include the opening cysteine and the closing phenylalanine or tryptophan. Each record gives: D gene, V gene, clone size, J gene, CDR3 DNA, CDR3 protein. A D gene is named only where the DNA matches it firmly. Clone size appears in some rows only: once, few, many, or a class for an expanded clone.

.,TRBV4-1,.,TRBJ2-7,TGCGCCAGCAGCCAAACGGGACAATCCTCCTACGAGCAGTACTTC,CASSQTGQSSYEQYF
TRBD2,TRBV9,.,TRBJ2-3,TGTGCCAGCAGCGTAGAGGTAGCGGGAGCCGCAGATACGCAGTATTTT,CASSVEVAGAADTQYF
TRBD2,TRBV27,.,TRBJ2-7,TGTGCCAGCAGTTACATAGCGGGAGAGACCTCCTACGAGCAGTACTTC,CASSYIAGETSYEQYF
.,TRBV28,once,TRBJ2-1,TGTGCCAGCAGTTCTGGACAGTACAATGAGCAGTTCTTC,CASSSGQYNEQFF
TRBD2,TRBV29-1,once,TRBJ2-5,TGCAGCGTTGAGCTAGCGGGAGGGGGTCAAGAGACCCAGTACTTC,CSVELAGGGQETQYF
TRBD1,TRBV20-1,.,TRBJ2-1,TGCAGTGCGGGGACAGGGAATGAGCAGTTCTTC,CSAGTGNEQFF
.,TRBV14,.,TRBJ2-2,TGTGCCAGCAGCCAAGATCTCGCAGCGAACACCGGGGAGCTGTTTTTT,CASSQDLAANTGELFF
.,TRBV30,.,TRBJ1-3,TGTGCCTCTACAGGTTCTGGAAACACCATATATTTT,CASTGSGNTIYF
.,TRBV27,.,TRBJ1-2,TGTGCCAGCAGACTTGGGCCGCGCTACACCTTC,CASRLGPRYTF
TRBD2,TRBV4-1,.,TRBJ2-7,TGCGCCAGCAGCCAGTACCGGGGTAGCGGGAGCGACGAGCAGTACTTC,CASSQYRGSGSDEQYF
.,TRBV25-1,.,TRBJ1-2,TGTGCCAGCAGTGAAGCGGGGGCGGGCGGCTACACCTTC,CASSEAGAGGYTF
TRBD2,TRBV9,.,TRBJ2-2,TGTGCCAGCAGCCGTAGCGGGGCGAACACCGGGGAGCTGTTTTTT,CASSRSGANTGELFF
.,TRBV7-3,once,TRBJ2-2,TGTGCCAGCAGCTTAGTGGGCGGGACAGAGATCACCGGGGAGCTGTTTTTT,CASSLVGGTEITGELFF
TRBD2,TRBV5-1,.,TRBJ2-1,TGCGCCAGCAGCCTATGGACTAGCGGGAGGGATGACAATGAGCAGTTCTTC,CASSLWTSGRDDNEQFF
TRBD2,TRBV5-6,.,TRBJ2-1,TGTGCCAGCAGCTTGAGGGGAGCGGGAGGGCTCGAGCAGTTCTTC,CASSLRGAGGLEQFF
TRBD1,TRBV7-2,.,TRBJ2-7,TGTGCCAGCAGCCCAGGGGGCTCCGCCTACGAGCAGTACTTC,CASSPGGSAYEQYF
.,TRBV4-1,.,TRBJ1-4,TGCGCCAGCAGCCAACCTTCAGGGAATGAAAAACTGTTTTTT,CASSQPSGNEKLFF
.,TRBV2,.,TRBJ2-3,TGTGCCAGCAGTGAAGCCACAGGCGCGATCACAGATACGCAGTATTTT,CASSEATGAITDTQYF
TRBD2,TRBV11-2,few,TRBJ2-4,TGTGCCAGCAGCACCCAGAGGGCTAGCGGGAGCTTGGCCAAAAACATTCAGTACTTC,CASSTQRASGSLAKNIQYF
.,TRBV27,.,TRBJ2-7,TGTGCCAGCAGTTTCGAGGGACTCGGCGAGCAGTACTTC,CASSFEGLGEQYF
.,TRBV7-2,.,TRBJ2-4,TGTGCCAGCAGCCCTCTAACTACCCGGTACATTCAGTACTTC,CASSPLTTRYIQYF
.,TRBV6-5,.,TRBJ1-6,TGTGCCAGCAGTTCGGGACGGTATAATTCACCCCTCCACTTT,CASSSGRYNSPLHF
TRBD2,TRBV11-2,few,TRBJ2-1,TGTGCCAGCAGCCCAAGCGGGAATATAGGAAATGAGCAGTTCTTC,CASSPSGNIGNEQFF
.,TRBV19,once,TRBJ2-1,TGTGCCAGTAGCCTCCTGGGCGGGAATGAGCAGTTCTTC,CASSLLGGNEQFF
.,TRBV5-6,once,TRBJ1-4,TGTGCCAGCAACTCCCTCGGGCGGGATGAAGGAGAAAAACTGTTTTTT,CASNSLGRDEGEKLFF
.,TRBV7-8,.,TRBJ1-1,TGTGCCAGCAGCTTAAGGGGGGTACAGGGTCTCAAAGCTGAAGCTTTCTTT,CASSLRGVQGLKAEAFF
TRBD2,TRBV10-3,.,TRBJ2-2,TGTGCCATCAGTGAACTCCTAGCGGGGGCAGCGAACACCGGGGAGCTGTTTTTT,CAISELLAGAANTGELFF
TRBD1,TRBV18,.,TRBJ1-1,TGTGCCAGCCGGGCAGGGGGGGATTACACTGAAGCTTTCTTT,CASRAGGDYTEAFF
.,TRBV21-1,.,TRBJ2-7,TGTGCCAGCAGCAAAGACGGACAGATCTACGAGCAGTACTTC,CASSKDGQIYEQYF
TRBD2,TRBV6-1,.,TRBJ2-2,TGTGCCAGCAGTGAATACCCAGCGGGAAAGACCGGGGAGCTGTTTTTT,CASSEYPAGKTGELFF
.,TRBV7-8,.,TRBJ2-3,TGTGCCAATCCGGAAGGGTGGGGGGTAAAGTCTTCAGATACGCAGTATTTT,CANPEGWGVKSSDTQYF
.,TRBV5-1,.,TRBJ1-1,TGCGCCAGCAGCTTGACGCTCTTGACTGAAACTGAAGCTTTCTTT,CASSLTLLTETEAFF
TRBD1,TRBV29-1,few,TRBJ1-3,TGCAGCGTCCTAGACAGGGGGGACGCCATATATTTT,CSVLDRGDAIYF
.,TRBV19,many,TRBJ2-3,TGTGCCAGTAGTATCCCGGGCAGCGTTTCCGGAGATACGCAGTATTTT,CASSIPGSVSGDTQYF
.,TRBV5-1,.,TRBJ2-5,TGCGCCAGCAGCTTGGGGGATACAGGGATTGGAGAGACCCAGTACTTC,CASSLGDTGIGETQYF
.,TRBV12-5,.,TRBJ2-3,TGTGCTCTGTTGACCGGGAACACCCCTACGCAGTATTTT,CALLTGNTPTQYF
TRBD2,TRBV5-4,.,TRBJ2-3,TGTGCCAGCAGCTTACGACTAGCGGGAGAAGATACGCAGTATTTT,CASSLRLAGEDTQYF
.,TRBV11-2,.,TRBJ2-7,TGTGCCAGCAGCTTAGGAGGAGGGGGGTACGAGCAGTACTTC,CASSLGGGGYEQYF
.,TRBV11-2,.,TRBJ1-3,TGTGCCAGCAGCTCCGGGACATACTCTGGAAACACCATATATTTT,CASSSGTYSGNTIYF
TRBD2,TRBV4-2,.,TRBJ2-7,TGTGCCAGCAGCCAATCGACTAGCGGGAGTCCCAGCGAGCAGTACTTC,CASSQSTSGSPSEQYF
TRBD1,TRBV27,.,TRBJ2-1,TGTGCCAGCAGTTTGCAGGGGGCATTGGATGAGCAGTTCTTC,CASSLQGALDEQFF
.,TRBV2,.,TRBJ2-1,TGTGCCAGCAAGACGGGGGGCCCCCCCAATGAGCAGTTCTTC,CASKTGGPPNEQFF
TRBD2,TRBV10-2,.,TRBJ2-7,TGCGCCAGCATGACTAGCGGCCTTTACGAGCAGTACTTC,CASMTSGLYEQYF
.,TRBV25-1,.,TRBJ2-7,TGTGCCAGTGAGGGGGAAACCTACGAGCAGTACTTC,CASEGETYEQYF
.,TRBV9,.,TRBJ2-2,TGTGCCAGCAGCGAGGCAACAGATAGGGGCCGCGGGCTGTTTTTT,CASSEATDRGRGLFF
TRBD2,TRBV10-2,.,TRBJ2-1,TGCGCCAGCAGCCTCCTGGGTCCAGCGGGAGATGCGTACAATGAGCAGTTCTTC,CASSLLGPAGDAYNEQFF
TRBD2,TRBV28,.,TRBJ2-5,TGTGCCAGCAGTTTTGGATTAGCGGGAAAGGGAGAGACCCAGTACTTC,CASSFGLAGKGETQYF
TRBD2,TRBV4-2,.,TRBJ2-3,TGTGCCAGCAGCCATAGCGGGAGGGCCACAGATACGCAGTATTTT,CASSHSGRATDTQYF
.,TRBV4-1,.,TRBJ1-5,TGCGCCAGCAGCCAAGATGGGGGGGGCTGGGATCAGCCCCAGCATTTT,CASSQDGGGWDQPQHF
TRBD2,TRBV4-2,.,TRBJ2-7,TGTGCCAGCAGCTCCGGACTAGCGGGACTTAAGCAGTACTTC,CASSSGLAGLKQYF
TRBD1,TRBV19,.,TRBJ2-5,TGTGCCAGTGCAAGGGGGCTCTTAGAGACCCAGTACTTC,CASARGLLETQYF
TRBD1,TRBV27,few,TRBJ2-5,TGTGCCAGCGGGGACAGGGACCAAGAGACCCAGTACTTC,CASGDRDQETQYF
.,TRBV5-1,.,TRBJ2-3,TGCGCCAGCAGCTTGGGGCCACCGGATACGCAGTATTTT,CASSLGPPDTQYF
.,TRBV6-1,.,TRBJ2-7,TGTGCCAGCAGTGAAGCACAGGGTCGGGCCTGGGACATCTACGAGCAGTACTTC,CASSEAQGRAWDIYEQYF
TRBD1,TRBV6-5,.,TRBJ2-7,TGTGCCAGCAGCCACCGGGACAGTGATTACGAGCAGTACTTC,CASSHRDSDYEQYF
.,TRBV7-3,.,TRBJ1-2,TGTGCCAGCAGCCCGACGGACAGTTGGTATGGCTACACCTTC,CASSPTDSWYGYTF
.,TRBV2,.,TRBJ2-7,TGTGCCAGCAGGAGGGTGCGCGAGCAGTACTTC,CASRRVREQYF
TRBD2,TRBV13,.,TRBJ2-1,TGTGCCAGCAGCTTAGAAACAGGGGGCCCGGGACTAGCGGGAGCCCCCTACAATGAGCAGTTCTTC,CASSLETGGPGLAGAPYNEQFF
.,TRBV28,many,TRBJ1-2,TGTGCCAGCAGTCGGACCACTAACTATGGCTACACCTTC,CASSRTTNYGYTF
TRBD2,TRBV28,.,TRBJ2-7,TGTGCCAGCAGCCCCGCTAGCGGCAGCTCCTACGAGCAGTACTTC,CASSPASGSSYEQYF